Listed below are T cell receptor beta chains from one sample, sequenced in a study of shared clonotypes between healthy human individuals. The protocol was immunoSEQ multiplex PCR, while the TCRdb copy is restricted to in-frame clones and leaves out a portion. The sample records 400,000 to 600,000 clones, approximately 94% being singletons. What was sequenced was naive CD4+ T cells sorted from blood. The receptors were sampled from a woman in her 30s in good health. The CDR3 runs from the conserved cysteine through the conserved F or W. The D gene is left open where the match is weak. Clone size is shown for a subset of rows, as once, few, many or a class of expanded clone.

size: .; J: TRBJ2-2; D: TRBD1; V: TRBV7-3; length: 14; DNA: TGTGCCAGCAGCCCAGGACAGGGGACCGGGGAGCTGTTTTTT; CDR3: CASSPGQGTGELFF
size: once; J: TRBJ2-7; D: .; V: TRBV4-1; length: 16; DNA: TGCGCCAGCAGCTCGCGGAGTGGAGTAGCCTTCCACGAGCAGTACTTC; CDR3: CASSSRSGVAFHEQYF
size: .; J: TRBJ2-2; D: .; V: TRBV28; length: 15; DNA: TGTGCCAGCGGTAGCTGGAGTGGGTACACCGGGGAGCTGTTTTTT; CDR3: CASGSWSGYTGELFF
size: .; J: TRBJ1-2; D: .; V: TRBV11-2; length: 13; DNA: TGTGCCAGCAGCTTAGAAGGTCCGCGGGGCTACACCTTC; CDR3: CASSLEGPRGYTF
size: .; J: TRBJ2-5; D: .; V: TRBV2; length: 14; DNA: TGTGCCAGCAGTGAAGCGGAGCAGCAAGAGACCCAGTACTTC; CDR3: CASSEAEQQETQYF
size: .; J: TRBJ1-1; D: TRBD1; V: TRBV28; length: 19; DNA: TGTGCCAGCAGTTTCGGGACAGGACAACCATTGGGGATGAACACTGAAGCTTTCTTT; CDR3: CASSFGTGQPLGMNTEAFF
size: .; J: TRBJ1-2; D: .; V: TRBV19; length: 14; DNA: TGTGCCAGTAGTAACCGGGACGGAGGAAATGGCTACACCTTC; CDR3: CASSNRDGGNGYTF
size: .; J: TRBJ2-1; D: TRBD2; V: TRBV5-1; length: 18; DNA: TGCGCCAGCAGCCACCCGCCGGGACTAGCGCATTCCTACAATGAGCAGTTCTTC; CDR3: CASSHPPGLAHSYNEQFF
size: .; J: TRBJ2-3; D: TRBD2; V: TRBV30; length: 13; DNA: TGTGCCTGGAGTGGGCTAGCGGGAGTGGCGCAGTATTTT; CDR3: CAWSGLAGVAQYF
size: .; J: TRBJ1-4; D: .; V: TRBV19; length: 16; DNA: TGTGCCAGTCCAAGGAGAGGAACATTGGGTAATGAAAAACTGTTTTTT; CDR3: CASPRRGTLGNEKLFF
size: .; J: TRBJ2-3; D: .; V: TRBV29-1; length: 13; DNA: TGCAGCGCCGTCAGGGGAGGCACAGATACGCAGTATTTT; CDR3: CSAVRGGTDTQYF
size: .; J: TRBJ2-7; D: TRBD2; V: TRBV4-1; length: 17; DNA: TGCGCCAGCAGCCAGCAACAGGGTGCACTAGCGGTATACGAGCAGTACTTC; CDR3: CASSQQQGALAVYEQYF
size: .; J: TRBJ2-7; D: TRBD1; V: TRBV2; length: 14; DNA: TGTGCCAGCAGTGGACAGGGGTCCTCCTACGAGCAGTACTTC; CDR3: CASSGQGSSYEQYF
size: .; J: TRBJ2-1; D: .; V: TRBV27; length: 15; DNA: TGTGCCAGCAGTTTATGGCAGGCAATCGACAATGAGCAGTTCTTC; CDR3: CASSLWQAIDNEQFF
size: .; J: TRBJ2-5; D: .; V: TRBV10-1; length: 14; DNA: TGCGCCAGCAGCGAGTCTAGTCTGGGAGAGACCCAGTACTTC; CDR3: CASSESSLGETQYF
size: .; J: TRBJ1-2; D: .; V: TRBV27; length: 13; DNA: TGTGCCAGCAGTTTAGGATCTAACTATGGCTACACCTTC; CDR3: CASSLGSNYGYTF
size: .; J: TRBJ2-7; D: TRBD1; V: TRBV9; length: 15; DNA: TGTGCCAGCAGCGTCGGACAGGGCCCATCCTACGAGCAGTACTTC; CDR3: CASSVGQGPSYEQYF